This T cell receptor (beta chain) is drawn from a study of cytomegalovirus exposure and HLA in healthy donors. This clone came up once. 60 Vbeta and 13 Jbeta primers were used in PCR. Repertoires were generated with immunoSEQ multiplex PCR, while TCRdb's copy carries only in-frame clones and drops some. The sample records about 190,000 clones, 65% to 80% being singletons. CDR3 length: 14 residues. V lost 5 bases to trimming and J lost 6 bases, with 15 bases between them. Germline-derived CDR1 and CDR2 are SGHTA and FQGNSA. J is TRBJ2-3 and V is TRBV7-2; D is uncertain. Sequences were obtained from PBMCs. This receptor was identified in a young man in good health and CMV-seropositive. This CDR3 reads CASSLNLRTDTQYF. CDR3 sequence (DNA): TGTGCCAGCAGCCTTAACCTCAGAACCGATACGCAGTATTTT. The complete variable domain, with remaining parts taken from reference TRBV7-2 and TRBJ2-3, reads GAGVSQSPSNKVTEKGKDVELRCDPISGHTALYWYRQSLGQGLEFLIYFQGNSAPDKSGLPSDRFSAERTGGSVSTLTIQRTQQEDSAVYLCASSLNLRTDTQYFGPGTRLTVL.